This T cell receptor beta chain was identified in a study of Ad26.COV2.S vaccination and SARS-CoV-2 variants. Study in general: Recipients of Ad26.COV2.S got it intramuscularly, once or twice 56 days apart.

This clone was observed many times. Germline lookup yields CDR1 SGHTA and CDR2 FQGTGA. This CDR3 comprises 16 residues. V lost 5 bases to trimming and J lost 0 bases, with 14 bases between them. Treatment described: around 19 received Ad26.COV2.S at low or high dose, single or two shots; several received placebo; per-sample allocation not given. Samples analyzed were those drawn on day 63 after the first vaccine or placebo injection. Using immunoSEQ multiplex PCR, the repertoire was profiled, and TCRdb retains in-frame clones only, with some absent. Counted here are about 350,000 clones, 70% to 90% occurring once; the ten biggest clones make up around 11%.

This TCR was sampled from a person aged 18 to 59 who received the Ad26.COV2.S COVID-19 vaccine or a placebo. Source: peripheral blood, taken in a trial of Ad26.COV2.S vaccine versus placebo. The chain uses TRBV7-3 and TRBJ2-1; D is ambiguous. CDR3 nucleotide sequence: TGTGCCAGCAGCCCTAGTCGCTACTTCTCCTACAATGAGCAGTTCTTC. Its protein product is CASSPSRYFSYNEQFF.